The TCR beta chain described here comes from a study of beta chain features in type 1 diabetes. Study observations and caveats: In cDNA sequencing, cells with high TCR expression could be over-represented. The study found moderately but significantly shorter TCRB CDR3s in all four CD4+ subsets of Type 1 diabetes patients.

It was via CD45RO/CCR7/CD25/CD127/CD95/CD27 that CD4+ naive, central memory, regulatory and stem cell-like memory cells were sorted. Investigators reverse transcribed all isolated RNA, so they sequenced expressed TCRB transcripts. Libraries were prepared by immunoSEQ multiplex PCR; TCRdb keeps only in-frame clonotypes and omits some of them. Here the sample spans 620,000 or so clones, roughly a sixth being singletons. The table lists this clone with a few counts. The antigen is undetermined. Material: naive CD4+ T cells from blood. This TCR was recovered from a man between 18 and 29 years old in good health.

The CDR3 reads CASSLEVGRNEQFF. The CDR3 DNA reads as TGTGCCAGCAGCTTGGAGGTGGGGAGGAATGAGCAGTTCTTC. J is TRBJ2-1 and V is TRBV5-4; tentative D call: TRBD2 (6 bases). Trimming stripped 0 bases from V and 7 bases from J, with 11 bases between. Germline assignment: CDR1 SGHNT and CDR2 YYREEE (reference sequence). The CDR3 length is 14 residues. Full variable domain (remainder filled in from reference TRBV5-4 and TRBJ2-1): ETGVTQSPTHLIKTRGQQVTLRCSSQSGHNTVSWYQQALGQGPQFIFQYYREEENGRGNFPPRFSGLQFPNYSSELNVNALELDDSALYLCASSLEVGRNEQFFGPGTRLTVL.